These 5 T cell receptor beta chains share one sample of origin, sequenced in a study of response to subunit inactivated influenza vaccine. TCRdb re-called the RT-PCR reads through MiXCR, storing one row per CDR3 protein. The profile covers 500,000 to 600,000 distinct CDR3 sequences, with 11% to 15% appearing a single time and 8.5% to 14% taken by the ten largest. This sample comprised PBMCs from blood, obtained 11 to 12 days after vaccination. The receptors shown here come from a man between 50 and 59 years old who received an inactivated influenza vaccine.

This sequence joins TRBV7-2 and TRBJ1-2, with 7 bases identical to TRBD1. This CDR3 comprises 13 residues. CDR1 is SGHTA and CDR2 is FQGNSA in the germline V gene. The J segment lost 7 bases and the V segment lost 5 bases, leaving 7 bases of the junction unmatched. This CDR3 is CASSLPTGLGYTF. CDR3 coding DNA: TGTGCCAGCAGCCTACCGACAGGGCTTGGCTACACCTTC. Supplemented by reference TRBV7-2 and TRBJ1-2, the full variable domain reads GAGVSQSPSNKVTEKGKDVELRCDPISGHTALYWYRQSLGQGLEFLIYFQGNSAPDKSGLPSDRFSAERTGGSVSTLTIQRTQQEDSAVYLCASSLPTGLGYTFGSGTRLTVV.

Only a few counts were recorded for this clonotype. The chain recombines TRBV9 with TRBJ2-7; D not resolved. The CDR3 runs to 14 residues. Germline assignment: CDR1 SGDLS and CDR2 YYNGEE. Trimming removed 0 bases from V and 2 bases from J, with 9 bases in between. The CDR3 here is CASSVGGRAYEQYF. CDR3 nucleotides: TGTGCCAGCAGCGTAGGCGGCCGTGCCTACGAGCAGTACTTC.

The chain uses TRBV20-1 and TRBJ2-1; D remains unclear. The ends were cut back, 3 bases at V and 6 bases at J, with 9 bases in the middle. The CDR3 has 12 amino acids. CDR1 DFQATT and CDR2 SNEGSKA come from the germline V gene (reference sequence). DNA for the CDR3: TGCAGTGCTAGTAGGAAGGGCAATGAGCAGTTCTTC. As protein: CSASRKGNEQFF.

There are a few counts of this clonotype. This chain joins TRBV19 and TRBJ2-2; D gene ambiguous. V shed 5 bases and J shed 0 bases, with 10 bases lying between them. Germline CDR1 and CDR2: LNHDA and SQIVND (reference sequence). This CDR3 has 15 residues. CDR3 nucleotides: TGTGCCAGTAGTCTAAGCAGGACGAACACCGGGGAGCTGTTTTTT. As protein: CASSLSRTNTGELFF.

V usage is TRBV6-2 or TRBV6-3 and J usage is TRBJ1-2, with 7 bases lining up with TRBD1. The CDR3 covers 16 residues. V lost 2 bases and J lost 4; bases outside the gene matches: 10. CDR1 MNHEY and CDR2 SVGEGT come from the germline V gene. This CDR3 reads CASSYGTARDLYGYTF. The DNA of the CDR3 is TGTGCCAGCAGTTACGGGACAGCCCGAGATCTCTATGGCTACACCTTC.